The clone carrying this T cell receptor (beta chain) has only a few counts. No antigen is known for it. This sample is part of a study of T cell repertoires in cytomegalovirus infection. About the research overall: Shared public TCR beta signatures pointed to both CMV infection and a matching HLA type. General study results and limits: Cumulative public TCR beta family frequency identified CMV carriers with the relevant HLA. The ex vivo response was dominated by HLA-C-restricted CMV-specific TCR beta clonotypes.

Germline CDR1 and CDR2: KGHSH and LQKENI. Trimming took 3 bases from V and 0 from J, leaving 18 bases between them. CDR3 length: 19 residues. TCRdb fed the reads into MiXCR, producing one record per CDR3 protein. The data show 310,000 or so distinct CDR3 sequences, roughly 17% seen once. The chain employs TRBV18 and TRBJ1-6; D is unclear. The sequencing input was PBMCs. This clonotype originated in a human donor in good health (CMV status not recorded). Some clones in this sample may be carry-over from other donors' samples. CDR3 sequence: CASSPTSFSPSSYNSPLHF. DNA for the CDR3: TGTGCCAGCTCACCGACGTCGTTTAGTCCCAGCTCCTATAATTCACCCCTCCACTTT. Looking up the rest from reference TRBV18 and TRBJ1-6 gives the full variable domain: NAGVMQNPRHLVRRRGQEARLRCSPMKGHSHVYWYRQLPEEGLKFMVYLQKENIIDESGMPKERFSAEFPKEGPSILRIQQVVRGDSAAYFCASSPTSFSPSSYNSPLHFGNGTRLTVT.